The rows below give T cell receptor beta chains drawn from one sample of a study of shared T cell receptors in the human thymus. Sequencing was performed with immunoSEQ multiplex PCR; in TCRdb, only in-frame clones are kept and a portion is missing. The table lists fewer than 700,000 clones, over 75% of them singletons. The same data also contributed to another study, on human thymus T cells.

The sequenced sample consisted of thymocytes. These receptors all stem from a boy less than two years old with a congenital heart defect. Both conserved end residues are part of each CDR3. Fields, in order: J gene, D gene, V gene, CDR3 protein. A D gene is named only where the DNA matches it firmly.

TRBJ1-2,-,TRBV19,CATPGENYGYTF
TRBJ1-5,TRBD1,TRBV30,CAYGTGWSNQPQHF
TRBJ2-3,-,TRBV7-9,CASSLGGYGTDTQYF
TRBJ1-5,-,TRBV19,CASRLDGGGNQPQHF
TRBJ2-7,-,TRBV12-5,CASGLVGLAKPTYEQYF
TRBJ2-7,-,TRBV11-2,CASSLPRGGGRFEQYF
TRBJ2-7,TRBD2,TRBV28,CASSFSERRERPYEQYF
TRBJ2-3,-,TRBV9,CASSVVSLQGYF
TRBJ2-7,-,TRBV4-2,CASSQPRQPYEQYF
TRBJ2-7,TRBD1,TRBV5-1,CASSTDRGGYEQYF
TRBJ2-7,TRBD1,TRBV27,CASSYSNRGYEQYF
-,-,TRBV7-8,CASSLWGWLISYEQYF
TRBJ2-7,-,TRBV5-1,CASSQGWGRHYEQYF
TRBJ1-1,-,TRBV25-1,CASSEYTLGQGREAFF
TRBJ2-3,-,TRBV13,CASSLSAVGGTDTQYF
TRBJ1-1,-,TRBV12-5,CASGSTPQGQRVSTEAFF
TRBJ2-7,TRBD2,TRBV13,CASRAGLAPSYEQYF
TRBJ2-7,-,TRBV30,CAWSVSQRVHYEQYF
TRBJ2-7,-,TRBV15,CATSPYRRSPTYEQYF
TRBJ1-6,-,TRBV29-1,CSVANTSSRDSPLHF
TRBJ1-1,-,TRBV6-1,CASRVGKNTEAFF
TRBJ1-3,-,TRBV19,CASSLRDGNTIYF
TRBJ1-1,TRBD1,TRBV27,CASSPGRNRGPEAFF
TRBJ2-7,-,TRBV15,CATSRDPQIQRYPHEQYF
TRBJ2-3,-,TRBV4-1,CASSQVQADTQYF
TRBJ2-7,-,TRBV5-3,CAATDGPPSEQYF
TRBJ2-7,-,TRBV13,CASSLIALPYEQYF
TRBJ1-5,TRBD1,TRBV15,CATSRGTGGQPQHF
TRBJ2-1,-,TRBV5-1,CASSWGDSGNEQFF
TRBJ1-2,-,TRBV10-3,CAILERRWRGRTLEGNYGYTF
TRBJ2-2,TRBD2,TRBV10-3,CAISESGTSGRALTGELFF
TRBJ2-1,TRBD2,TRBV5-1,CASSGGGSSYNEQFF
TRBJ1-1,-,TRBV6-5,CASSLGSGITEAFF
TRBJ2-1,TRBD2,TRBV18,CASSKTSGPVKNEQFF
TRBJ2-7,-,TRBV7-2,CASSPPAGRGSYEQYF
TRBJ2-3,TRBD2,TRBV28,CASSWQSSGRAKTDTQYF
TRBJ2-7,-,TRBV11-2,CASSPSIPGTHDEQYF
TRBJ2-1,TRBD2,TRBV19,CASSTRLPGTSNEQFF
TRBJ2-3,TRBD1,TRBV11-2,CASSARTGADTQYF
TRBJ2-7,TRBD1,TRBV9,CASSPRTGVVEQYF
TRBJ1-1,TRBD1,TRBV13,CASSLHGGQGGEAFF
TRBJ2-7,-,TRBV13,CASSERGYEQYF
TRBJ2-1,TRBD2,TRBV13,CASSTGGTSGINEQFF
TRBJ2-7,-,TRBV28,CASFDLAWGDEQYF
TRBJ2-7,-,TRBV28,CASWTESYEQYF
TRBJ2-7,-,TRBV7-9,CASSKNGQNYEQYF
TRBJ2-5,TRBD2,TRBV11-2,CASSSGTPGLAKAPETQYF
TRBJ1-2,-,TRBV6-1,CASSDLSGGPRNYGYTF
TRBJ2-2,-,TRBV7-3,CASSFRDRFTGELFF
TRBJ2-3,TRBD2,TRBV15,CATSRDLDGREGQQGTDTQYF
TRBJ2-2,TRBD2,TRBV4-3,CASKGLAGGHGTGELFF
TRBJ1-1,-,TRBV14,CASSPLGQGPEAFF
TRBJ2-7,-,TRBV14,CASSPTSFEQYF
TRBJ2-7,TRBD2,TRBV6-4,CASSEYSWLAGGEFYEQYF
TRBJ1-1,TRBD1,TRBV6-1,CASSVSGVWGQGAGDTEAFF